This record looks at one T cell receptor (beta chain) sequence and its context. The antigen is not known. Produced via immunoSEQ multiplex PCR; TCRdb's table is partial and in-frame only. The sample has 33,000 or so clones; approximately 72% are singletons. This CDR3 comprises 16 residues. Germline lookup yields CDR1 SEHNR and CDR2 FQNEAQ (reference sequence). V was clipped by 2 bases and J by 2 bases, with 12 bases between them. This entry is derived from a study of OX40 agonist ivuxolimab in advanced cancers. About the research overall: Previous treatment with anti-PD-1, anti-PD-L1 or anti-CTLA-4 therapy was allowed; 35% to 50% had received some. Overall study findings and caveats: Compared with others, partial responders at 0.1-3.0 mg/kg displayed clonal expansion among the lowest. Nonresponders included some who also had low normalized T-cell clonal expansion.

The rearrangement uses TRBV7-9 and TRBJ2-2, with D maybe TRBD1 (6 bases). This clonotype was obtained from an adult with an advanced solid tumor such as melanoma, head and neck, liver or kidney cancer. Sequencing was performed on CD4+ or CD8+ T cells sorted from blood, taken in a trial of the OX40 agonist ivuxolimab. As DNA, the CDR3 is TGTGCCAGCAGCTTAACCAGGGGCACAAACACCGGGGAGCTGTTTTTT. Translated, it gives CASSLTRGTNTGELFF.